One sample yielded the 18 T cell receptor beta chains listed below, sequenced in a study of blood T cell repertoires in COVID-19. Here immunoSEQ multiplex PCR was the method, and the copy in TCRdb shows in-frame clones only, minus some. The profile covers 310,000 or so clones, with just over 90% appearing a single time and around 2.2% taken by the ten largest. Sequencing was carried out using peripheral blood. Receptors were obtained from a woman aged 25 to 39 with COVID-19, enrolled during active disease.

The chain uses TRBV27 and TRBJ1-2; D unclear. Trimming removed 5 bases from V and 0 bases from J, with 10 bases in between. CDR3 size: 14 residues. Germline V gives CDR1 MNHEY, CDR2 SMNVEV (reference sequence). CDR3 bases: TGTGCCAGCAGTCCTCTCTTTCCTAACTATGGCTACACCTTC. This translates into CASSPLFPNYGYTF.

In DNA, the CDR3 is TGTGCCAGCAGCCAAGGACAGGGGAGCTATGGCTACACCTTC. It translates to CASSQGQGSYGYTF. V gene TRBV3-1 (or the pseudogene TRBV3-2) combines with J gene TRBJ1-2, with 8 bases lining up with TRBD1. V lost 1 base and J lost 4; bases outside the gene matches: 2. Per germline, CDR1 LGHDT and CDR2 YNNKEL (reference sequence). The CDR3 has 14 amino acids.

V usage is TRBV30 and J usage is TRBJ1-2; the match to TRBD1 covers 11 bases. Germline V lookup: CDR1 GTSNPN, CDR2 SVGIG (reference sequence). Unmatched junction bases numbered 8, after V lost 8 bases and J lost 3 bases. This CDR3 region has 14 residues. CDR3 sequence: CAAGTGGSHYGYTF. CDR3 DNA sequence: TGTGCCGCGGGGACAGGGGGTTCTCACTATGGCTACACCTTC.

The CDR3 protein is CASSSFRASGANVLTF. CDR3 bases: TGTGCCAGCAGCTCATTCAGGGCCTCTGGGGCCAACGTCCTGACTTTC. V usage is TRBV5-5 and J usage is TRBJ2-6; D possibly corresponds to TRBD1 (5 bases). CDR1 and CDR2 from the germline V gene are SGHKS and YYEKEE (reference sequence). V lost 3 bases, J lost 0 bases, and 10 bases lay in between. The CDR3 is 16 amino acids.

V is TRBV6-5 and J is TRBJ2-7, with D perhaps matching TRBD2 (6 bases). V lost 4 bases and J 2 bases, leaving 12 bases between the germline ends. The germline CDR1 and CDR2 sequences are MNHEY and SVGAGI. CDR3 length: 14 amino acids. The CDR3 protein is CASSLPGLTYEQYF. CDR3 coding DNA: TGTGCCAGCAGTTTGCCGGGACTTACCTACGAGCAGTACTTC.

The chain recombines TRBV19 with TRBJ2-7, with D perhaps TRBD2 (7 bases). This CDR3 contains 15 residues. CDR1 LNHDA and CDR2 SQIVND come from the germline V gene (reference sequence). With 3 bases removed from V and 2 bases from J, the gap between germline ends came to 14 bases. The CDR3 sequence is CASSITGGSTYEQYF. The CDR3 DNA sequence: TGTGCCAGTAGTATCACGGGGGGCAGTACCTACGAGCAGTACTTC.

V gene TRBV7-9 combines with J gene TRBJ1-3, with D possibly being TRBD1 (6 bases). Germline V CDR1 and CDR2: SEHNR, FQNEAQ (reference sequence). The V gene lost 10 bases and the J gene lost 4 bases, with 17 bases spanning the gap. CDR3 size: 14 residues. This chain's CDR3 is CATSWGGLGNTIYF. CDR3 DNA sequence: TGTGCCACCTCCTGGGGGGGGCTAGGAAACACCATATATTTT.

The V gene is TRBV27, the J gene TRBJ2-7, with 8 bases aligning to TRBD1. CDR3 length: 15 residues. CDR1 MNHEY and CDR2 SMNVEV come from the germline V gene (reference sequence). The ends lost 9 bases at V and 3 bases at J; junction bases unmatched: 13. The CDR3 region is CASSLTGGNNYEQYF. CDR3 nucleotide sequence: TGTGCCAGTTCCCTCACAGGGGGAAATAACTACGAGCAGTACTTC.

V usage is TRBV5-6 and J usage is TRBJ2-1, with 11 positions matching TRBD2. CDR1 is SGHDT, CDR2 YYEEEE, per germline. CDR3 length: 15 residues. Trimming at V came to 4 bases and at J to 6 bases, leaving 6 bases not matched to a gene. CDR3 amino acids: CASSKTSGNVNEQFF. CDR3 DNA sequence: TGTGCCAGCAGCAAGACTAGCGGGAATGTCAATGAGCAGTTCTTC.

The rearrangement links TRBV11-3 to TRBJ2-7, with D maybe TRBD2 (5 bases). Germline V gene lookup returns CDR1 SGHNT and CDR2 YENEEA. This CDR3 has 13 residues. V was pared by 2 bases and J by 4 bases, with 9 bases between. CDR3 DNA: TGTGCCAGCAGCTTATCAGCGGCGTACGAGCAGTACTTC. Translation: CASSLSAAYEQYF.

This clone was counted at least ten times. CDR3 residues: CSVDQGLAGGEQYF. The CDR3 bases are TGCAGCGTTGATCAGGGTCTAGCGGGAGGCGAGCAGTACTTC. This chain joins TRBV29-1 and TRBJ2-7; 11 positions match TRBD2. V shed 3 bases, J shed 6 bases, and the junction held 7 bases outside the gene matches. The CDR3 extends over 14 amino acids. Germline CDR1 SQVTM, CDR2 ANQGSEA.

The CDR3 spells CASLDSLGYYGYTF. The CDR3 nucleotides read TGTGCCAGCCTCGACAGCTTAGGATACTATGGCTACACCTTC. The V gene is TRBV28, the J gene TRBJ1-2; maybe TRBD1 (5 bases). The germline gives CDR1 MDHEN, CDR2 SYDVKM. V dropped 8 bases and J dropped 3 bases, with 16 bases sitting between them. This CDR3 region has 14 residues.

The CDR3 loop reads CSASISGRQTQYF. The CDR3 DNA sequence: TGCAGTGCTAGTATTAGCGGGAGACAGACCCAGTACTTC. The rearrangement links TRBV20-1 to TRBJ2-5, with 9 positions matching TRBD2. Germline lookup yields CDR1 DFQATT and CDR2 SNEGSKA (reference sequence). V shed 3 bases and J 6 bases; nucleotides not matched to a gene: 5. The CDR3 extends over 13 amino acids.

This chain connects TRBV10-2 to TRBJ2-3, with a possible D match to TRBD2 (5 bases). Germline V lookup: CDR1 WSHSY, CDR2 SAAADI. The CDR3 spans 15 residues. V was pared by 3 bases and J by 1 base, with 11 bases between. The CDR3 is CASSEGNSGTDTQYF. The CDR3, as DNA: TGCGCCAGCAGTGAAGGGAATAGCGGCACAGATACGCAGTATTTT.

The genes are TRBV28 and TRBJ2-3; tentative D call: TRBD1 (5 bases). Germline values: CDR1 MDHEN, CDR2 SYDVKM. The CDR3 length is 13 residues. Between the trimmed V and J ends, which lost 2 bases and 4 bases, there was a span of 7 bases. DNA for the CDR3: TGTGCCAGCAGTTTACAGGGCCCAGATACGCAGTATTTT. This gives the protein CASSLQGPDTQYF.

CDR3 in DNA: TGTGCCAGCAGTGAAGGGGGGGGCGCTGACTATGGCTACACCTTC. As protein: CASSEGGGADYGYTF. The chain combines TRBV6-1 with TRBJ1-2, with TRBD1 as a possible D gene (6 bases). Trimming took off 1 base at V and 3 bases at J, with 12 bases between the two ends. CDR3 length equals 15 residues. The germline gives CDR1 MNHNS, CDR2 SASEGT.

The chain links TRBV5-1 to TRBJ1-2; TRBD1 aligns across 9 bases. Unmatched junction bases numbered 8, after V lost 0 bases and J lost 8 bases. The germline CDR1 and CDR2 sequences are SGHRS and YFSETQ. This CDR3 region has 15 residues. CDR3 DNA: TGCGCCAGCAGCTTGGCACAGGGGGCGGTTCGGGGCTACACCTTC. It translates to CASSLAQGAVRGYTF.

The chain recombines TRBV6-5 with TRBJ1-1; TRBD1 aligns across 9 bases. The J segment lost 4 bases and the V segment lost 6 bases, leaving 6 bases of the junction unmatched. Germline CDR1 is MNHEY and CDR2 is SVGAGI. The CDR3 runs 14 residues. CDR3: CASSYGQGTTEAFF. DNA for the CDR3: TGTGCCAGCAGCTATGGACAGGGGACCACTGAAGCTTTCTTT.